This T cell receptor (beta chain) was found in a study of control samples from healthy donors and cancer patients. Profiling relied on immunoSEQ multiplex PCR, and the TCRdb table lists in-frame clones only, not all of them. The sample holds approximately 86,000 clones, roughly 86% seen once. The germline CDR1 and CDR2 sequences are WSHSY and SAAADI. The CDR3 length is 13 residues. V lost 8 bases to trimming and J lost 4 bases, with 14 bases between them. The rearrangement links TRBV10-2 to TRBJ2-5; D possibly matches TRBD1 or TRBD2 (7 bases each). Sequenced material: blood. The sequence was obtained from a man younger than 40 in good health. This CDR3 is CASQGGFGETQYF. The CDR3 DNA is TGCGCCAGCCAGGGGGGGTTCGGAGAGACCCAGTACTTC.